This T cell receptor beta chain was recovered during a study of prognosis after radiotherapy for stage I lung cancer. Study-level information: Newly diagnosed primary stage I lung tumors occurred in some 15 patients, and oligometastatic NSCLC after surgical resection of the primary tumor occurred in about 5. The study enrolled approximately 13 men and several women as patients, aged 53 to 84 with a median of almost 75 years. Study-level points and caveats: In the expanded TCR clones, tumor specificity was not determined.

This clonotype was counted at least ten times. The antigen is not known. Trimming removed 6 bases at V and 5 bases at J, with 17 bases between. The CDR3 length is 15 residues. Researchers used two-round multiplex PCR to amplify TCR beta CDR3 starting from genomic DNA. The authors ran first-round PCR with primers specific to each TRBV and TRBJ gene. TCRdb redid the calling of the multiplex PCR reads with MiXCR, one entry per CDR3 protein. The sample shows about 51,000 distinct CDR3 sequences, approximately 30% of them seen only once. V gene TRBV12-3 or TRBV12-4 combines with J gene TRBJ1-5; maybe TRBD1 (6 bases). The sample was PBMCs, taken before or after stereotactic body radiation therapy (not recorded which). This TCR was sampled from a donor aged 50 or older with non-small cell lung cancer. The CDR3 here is CASSFGGAGDQPQHF. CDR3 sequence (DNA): TGTGCCAGCAGCTTTGGGGGGGCAGGCGATCAGCCCCAGCATTTT.